This TCR beta chain emerged from a study of CD8+ T cells in alopecia areata. Study-wide results and caveats: Lesional scalp, notably in alopecia totalis/universalis, had clonality above that of normal scalp. Patients shared TCRs less clearly than mice did, possibly owing to HLA.

V was clipped by 6 bases and J by 3 bases, with 15 bases between them. The germline V gene encodes CDR1 MDHEN and CDR2 SYDVKM. The CDR3 covers 14 residues. Investigators isolated RNA and reverse transcribed it into cDNA to act as the sequencing template. Assay: immunoSEQ multiplex PCR; the TCRdb copy retains only in-frame clones and omits some. The sample carries about 100,000 clones, approximately 63% recorded once. Points on this clone: Its antigen is unidentified.

Sequencing used CD8+ T cells sorted from blood. The V and J genes are TRBV28 and TRBJ2-7; D unresolved. The origin of this receptor is a human donor in good health. The CDR3 spells CASSGTESYYEQYF. The CDR3 nucleotides are TGTGCCAGCAGCGGAACGGAATCGTACTACGAGCAGTACTTC.